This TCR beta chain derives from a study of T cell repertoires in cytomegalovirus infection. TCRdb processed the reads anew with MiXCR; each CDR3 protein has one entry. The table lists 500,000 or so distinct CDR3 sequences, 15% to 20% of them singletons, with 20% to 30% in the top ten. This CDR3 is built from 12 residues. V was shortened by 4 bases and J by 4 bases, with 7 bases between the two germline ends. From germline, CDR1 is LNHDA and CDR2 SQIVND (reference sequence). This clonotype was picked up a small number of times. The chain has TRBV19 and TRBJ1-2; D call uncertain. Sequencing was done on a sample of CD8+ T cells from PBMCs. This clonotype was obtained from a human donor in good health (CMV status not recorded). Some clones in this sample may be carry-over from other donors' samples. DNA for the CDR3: TGTGCCAGTAGTAAGAAGGGCTATGGCTACACCTTC. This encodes CASSKKGYGYTF.